This TCR beta chain is from a study of cytomegalovirus exposure and HLA in healthy donors. Looking at the study overall: A prior analysis found 117 million unique TCR beta sequences from around 190 million T cells. The study's findings and limits: When analyzed later, the rates of TCR association showed variation by HLA locus, with DRB1 the most and HLA-C the fewest.

Notes on this clone: Its cognate antigen is unknown.

Deletions cut 4 bases from V and 7 bases from J, with 16 bases between. Germline V gives CDR1 SQVTM, CDR2 ANQGSEA. CDR3 length equals 13 residues. PCR used 60 Vbeta primers and 13 Jbeta primers. Sequenced by immunoSEQ multiplex PCR; TCRdb stores in-frame clones only, minus some. The repertoire holds about 120,000 clones, with under 90% as singletons. Sequences were obtained from PBMCs. The receptor's source is a woman aged 25-40 years in good health and CMV-seronegative. This sequence joins TRBV29-1 and TRBJ2-5, with a possible D match to TRBD1 (6 bases). CDR3 bases: TGCAGCGTTGGGATAGGGGGTCTAGGGACCCAGTACTTC. It specifies CSVGIGGLGTQYF.